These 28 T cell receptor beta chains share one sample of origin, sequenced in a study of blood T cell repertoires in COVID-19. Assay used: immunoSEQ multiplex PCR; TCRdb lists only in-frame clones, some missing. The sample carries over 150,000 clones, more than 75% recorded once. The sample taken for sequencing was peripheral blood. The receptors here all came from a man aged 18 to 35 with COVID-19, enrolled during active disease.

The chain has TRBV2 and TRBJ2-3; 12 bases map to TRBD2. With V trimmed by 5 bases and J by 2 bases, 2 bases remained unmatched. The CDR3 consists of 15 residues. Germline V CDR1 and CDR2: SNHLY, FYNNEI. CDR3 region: CASSRLAGVTDTQYF. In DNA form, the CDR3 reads TGTGCCAGCAGTCGACTAGCGGGAGTCACAGATACGCAGTATTTT. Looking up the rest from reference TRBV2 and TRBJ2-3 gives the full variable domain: EPEVTQTPSHQVTQMGQEVILRCVPISNHLYFYWYRQILGQKVEFLVSFYNNEISEKSEIFDDQFSVERPDGSNFTLKIRSTKLEDSAMYFCASSRLAGVTDTQYFGPGTRLTVL.

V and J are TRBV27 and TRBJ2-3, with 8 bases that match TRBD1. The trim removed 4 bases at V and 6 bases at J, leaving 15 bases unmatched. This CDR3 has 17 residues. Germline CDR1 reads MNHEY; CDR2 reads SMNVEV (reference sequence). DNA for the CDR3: TGTGCCAGCAGTTCACTACTACGACAGGGGAAGAGGGATACGCAGTATTTT. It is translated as CASSSLLRQGKRDTQYF.

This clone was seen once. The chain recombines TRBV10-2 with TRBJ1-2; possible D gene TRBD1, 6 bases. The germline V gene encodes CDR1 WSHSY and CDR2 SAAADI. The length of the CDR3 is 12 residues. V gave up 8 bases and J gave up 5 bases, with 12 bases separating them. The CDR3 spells CASGQTSYGYTF. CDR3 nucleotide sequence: TGCGCCAGCGGACAGACAAGTTATGGCTACACCTTC.

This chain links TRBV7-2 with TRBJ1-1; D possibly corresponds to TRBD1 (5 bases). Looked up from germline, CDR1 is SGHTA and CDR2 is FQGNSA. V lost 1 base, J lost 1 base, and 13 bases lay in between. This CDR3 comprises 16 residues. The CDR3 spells CASSLVDRGWNTEAFF. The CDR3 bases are TGTGCCAGCAGCTTAGTCGATAGGGGATGGAACACTGAAGCTTTCTTT.

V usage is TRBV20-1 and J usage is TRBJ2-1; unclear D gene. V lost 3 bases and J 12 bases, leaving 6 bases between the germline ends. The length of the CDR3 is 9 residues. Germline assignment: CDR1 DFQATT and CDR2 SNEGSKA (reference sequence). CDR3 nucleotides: TGCAGTGCTAGCCTACTGCAGTTCTTC. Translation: CSASLLQFF.

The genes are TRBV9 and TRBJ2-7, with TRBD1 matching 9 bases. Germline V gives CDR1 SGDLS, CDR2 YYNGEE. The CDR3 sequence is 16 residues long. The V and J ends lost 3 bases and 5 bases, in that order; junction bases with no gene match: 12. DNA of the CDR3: TGTGCCAGCAGCGCACACTCGGGACAGGGTATCGACGAGCAGTACTTC. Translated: CASSAHSGQGIDEQYF. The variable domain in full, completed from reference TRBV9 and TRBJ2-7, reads DSGVTQTPKHLITATGQRVTLRCSPRSGDLSVYWYQQSLDQGLQFLIQYYNGEERAKGNILERFSAQQFPDLHSELNLSSLELGDSALYFCASSAHSGQGIDEQYFGPGTRLTVT.

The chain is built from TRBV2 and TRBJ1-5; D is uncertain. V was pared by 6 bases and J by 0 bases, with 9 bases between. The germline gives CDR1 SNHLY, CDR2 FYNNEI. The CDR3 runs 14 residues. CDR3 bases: TGTGCCAGCAGGGATACAGTTAGCAATCAGCCCCAGCATTTT. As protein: CASRDTVSNQPQHF.

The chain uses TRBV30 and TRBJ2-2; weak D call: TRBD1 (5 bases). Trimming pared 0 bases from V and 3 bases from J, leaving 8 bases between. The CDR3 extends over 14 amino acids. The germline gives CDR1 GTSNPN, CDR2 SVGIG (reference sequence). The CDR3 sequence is CAWSVGAHTGELFF. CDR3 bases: TGTGCCTGGAGTGTAGGGGCTCACACCGGGGAGCTGTTTTTT.

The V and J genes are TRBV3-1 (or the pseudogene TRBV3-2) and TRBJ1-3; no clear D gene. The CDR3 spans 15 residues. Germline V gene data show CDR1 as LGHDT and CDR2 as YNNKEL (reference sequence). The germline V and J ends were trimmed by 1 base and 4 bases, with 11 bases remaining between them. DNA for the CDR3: TGTGCCAGCAGCCAAGGACCTCTGGAGGGAAACACCATATATTTT. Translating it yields CASSQGPLEGNTIYF.

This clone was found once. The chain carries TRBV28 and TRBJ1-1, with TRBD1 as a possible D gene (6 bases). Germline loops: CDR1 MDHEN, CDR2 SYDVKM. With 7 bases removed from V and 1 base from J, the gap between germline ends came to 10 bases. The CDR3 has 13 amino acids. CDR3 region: CASISTGNTEAFF. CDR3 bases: TGTGCCAGCATATCGACAGGGAACACTGAAGCTTTCTTT.

CDR3 sequence reads: CASSKTWIRGAGNTEAFF. The DNA for the CDR3 is TGTGCCAGCAGCAAAACCTGGATCAGGGGCGCCGGGAACACTGAAGCTTTCTTT. The chain couples TRBV21-1 to TRBJ1-1; the table's D call TRBD1 went unverified against the DNA. TRBV21-1 is a pseudogene. The CDR3 loop spans 18 amino acids.

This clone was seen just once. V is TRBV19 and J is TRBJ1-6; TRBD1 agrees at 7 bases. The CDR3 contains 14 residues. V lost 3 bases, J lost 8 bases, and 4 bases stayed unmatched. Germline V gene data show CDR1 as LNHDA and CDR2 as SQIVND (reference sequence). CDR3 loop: CASSIGQVYSPLHF. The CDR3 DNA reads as TGTGCCAGTAGTATCGGACAGGTCTATTCACCCCTCCACTTT.

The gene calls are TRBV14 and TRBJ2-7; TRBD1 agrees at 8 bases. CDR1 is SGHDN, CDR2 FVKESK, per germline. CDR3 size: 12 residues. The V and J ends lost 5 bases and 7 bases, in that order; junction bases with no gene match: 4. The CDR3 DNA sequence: TGTGCCAGCAGCGACAGGGGTGTAGAGCAGTACTTC. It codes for CASSDRGVEQYF. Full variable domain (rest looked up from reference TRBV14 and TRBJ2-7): EAGVTQFPSHSVIEKGQTVTLRCDPISGHDNLYWYRRVMGKEIKFLLHFVKESKQDESGMPNNRFLAERTGGTYSTLKVQPAELEDSGVYFCASSDRGVEQYFGPGTRLTVT.

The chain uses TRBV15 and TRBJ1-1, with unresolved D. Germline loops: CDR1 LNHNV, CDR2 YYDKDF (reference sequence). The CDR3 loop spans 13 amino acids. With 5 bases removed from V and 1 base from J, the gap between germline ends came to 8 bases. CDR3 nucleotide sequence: TGTGCCACCAGCCACACAAGGAACACTGAAGCTTTCTTT. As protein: CATSHTRNTEAFF.

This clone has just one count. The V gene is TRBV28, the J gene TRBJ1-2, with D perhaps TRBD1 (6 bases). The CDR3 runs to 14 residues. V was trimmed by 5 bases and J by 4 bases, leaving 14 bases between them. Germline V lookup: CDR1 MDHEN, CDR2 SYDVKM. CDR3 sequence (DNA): TGTGCCAGCAGTCCACCGGGACATTCCTATGGCTACACCTTC. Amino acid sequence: CASSPPGHSYGYTF.

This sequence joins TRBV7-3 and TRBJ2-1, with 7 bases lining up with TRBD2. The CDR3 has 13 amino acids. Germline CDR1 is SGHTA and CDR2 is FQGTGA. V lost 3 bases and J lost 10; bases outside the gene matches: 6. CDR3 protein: CASSFSRTREQFF. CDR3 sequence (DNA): TGTGCCAGCAGCTTCTCCAGGACTAGGGAGCAGTTCTTC.

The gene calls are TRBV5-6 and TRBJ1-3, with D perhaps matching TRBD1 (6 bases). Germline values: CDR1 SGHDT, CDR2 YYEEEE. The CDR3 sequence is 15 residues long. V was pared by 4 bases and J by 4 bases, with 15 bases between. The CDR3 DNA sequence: TGTGCCAGCAGCCCCGGGCAGGGGTACGGAAACACCATATATTTT. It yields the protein CASSPGQGYGNTIYF.

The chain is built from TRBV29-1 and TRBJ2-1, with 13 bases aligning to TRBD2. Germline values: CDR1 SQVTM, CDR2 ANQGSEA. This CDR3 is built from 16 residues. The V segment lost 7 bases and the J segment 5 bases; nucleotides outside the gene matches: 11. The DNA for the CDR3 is TGCAGCGCGGAAACTTGGACTAGCGGGAGACACAATGAGCAGTTCTTC. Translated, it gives CSAETWTSGRHNEQFF.

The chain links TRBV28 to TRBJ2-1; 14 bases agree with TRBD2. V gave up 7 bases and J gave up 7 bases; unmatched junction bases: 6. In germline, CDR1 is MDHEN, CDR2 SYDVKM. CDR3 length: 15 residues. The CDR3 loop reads CASKRTSGRMNEQFF. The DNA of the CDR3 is TGTGCCAGCAAAAGGACTAGCGGGAGGATGAATGAGCAGTTCTTC.

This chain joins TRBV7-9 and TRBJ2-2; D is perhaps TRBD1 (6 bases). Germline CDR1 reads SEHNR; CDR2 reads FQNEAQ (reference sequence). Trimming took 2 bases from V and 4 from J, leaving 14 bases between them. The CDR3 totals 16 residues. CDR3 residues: CASSLPFGTTTGELFF. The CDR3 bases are TGTGCCAGCAGCTTACCTTTCGGGACAACCACCGGGGAGCTGTTTTTT.

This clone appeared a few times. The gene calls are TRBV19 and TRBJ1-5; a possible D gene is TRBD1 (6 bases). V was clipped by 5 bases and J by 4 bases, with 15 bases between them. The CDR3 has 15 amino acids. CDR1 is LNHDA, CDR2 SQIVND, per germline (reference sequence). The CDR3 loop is CASSPRRGANQPQHF. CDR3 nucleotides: TGTGCCAGTAGTCCCCGCCGGGGGGCGAATCAGCCCCAGCATTTT.

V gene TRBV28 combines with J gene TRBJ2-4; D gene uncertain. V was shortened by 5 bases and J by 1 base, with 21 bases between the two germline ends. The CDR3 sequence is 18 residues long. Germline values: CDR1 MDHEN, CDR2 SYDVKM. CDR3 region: CASSIPGHSPAAKNIQYF. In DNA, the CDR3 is TGTGCCAGCAGTATCCCGGGTCATTCCCCGGCGGCCAAAAACATTCAGTACTTC.

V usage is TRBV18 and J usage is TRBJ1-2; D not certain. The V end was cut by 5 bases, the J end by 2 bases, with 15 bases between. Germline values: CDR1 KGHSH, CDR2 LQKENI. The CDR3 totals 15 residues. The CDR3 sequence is CASSNKHGRNYGYTF. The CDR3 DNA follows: TGTGCCAGCTCAAACAAGCACGGGAGGAACTATGGCTACACCTTC.

The CDR3 spells CASSQVGGDDEAFF. DNA for the CDR3: TGTGCCAGCAGTCAGGTTGGCGGGGATGACGAAGCTTTCTTT. This chain connects TRBV2 to TRBJ1-1; D is undetermined. The CDR3 is 14 amino acids. Trimming took off 5 bases at V and 8 bases at J, with 18 bases between the two ends. CDR1 is SNHLY and CDR2 is FYNNEI in the germline V gene.

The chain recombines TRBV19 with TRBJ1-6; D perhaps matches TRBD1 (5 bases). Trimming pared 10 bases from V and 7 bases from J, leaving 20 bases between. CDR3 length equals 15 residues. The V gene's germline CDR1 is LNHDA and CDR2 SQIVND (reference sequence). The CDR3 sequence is CANSGVDSRNSPLHF. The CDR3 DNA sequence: TGTGCCAACTCGGGGGTCGACAGCAGAAATTCACCCCTCCACTTT.

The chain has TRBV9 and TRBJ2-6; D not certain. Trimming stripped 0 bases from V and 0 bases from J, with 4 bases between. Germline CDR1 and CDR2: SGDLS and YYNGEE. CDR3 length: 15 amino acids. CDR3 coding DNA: TGTGCCAGCAGCGTAGGTAGCTCTGGGGCCAACGTCCTGACTTTC. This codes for CASSVGSSGANVLTF.

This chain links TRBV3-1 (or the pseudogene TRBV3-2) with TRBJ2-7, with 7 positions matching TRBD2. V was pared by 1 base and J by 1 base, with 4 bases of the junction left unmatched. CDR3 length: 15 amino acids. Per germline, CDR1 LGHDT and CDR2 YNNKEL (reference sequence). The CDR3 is CASSQGRETSYEQYF. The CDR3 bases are TGTGCCAGCAGCCAAGGGCGGGAGACATCCTACGAGCAGTACTTC.

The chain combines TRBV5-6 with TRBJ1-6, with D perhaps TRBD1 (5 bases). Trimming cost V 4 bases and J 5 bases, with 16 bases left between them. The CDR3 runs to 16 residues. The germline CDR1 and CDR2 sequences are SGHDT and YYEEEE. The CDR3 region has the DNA TGTGCCAGCAGCCACCTCCCCCCGGGGGATAATTCACCCCTCCACTTT. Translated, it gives CASSHLPPGDNSPLHF. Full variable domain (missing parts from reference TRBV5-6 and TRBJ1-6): DAGVTQSPTHLIKTRGQQVTLRCSPKSGHDTVSWYQQALGQGPQFIFQYYEEEERQRGNFPDRFSGHQFPNYSSELNVNALLLGDSALYLCASSHLPPGDNSPLHFGNGTRLTVT.